Here is one T cell receptor beta chain with its context. The CDR3 sequence is 13 residues long. Per the germline V gene, CDR1 is SGHNT and CDR2 is YENEEA. V was trimmed by 5 bases and J by 2 bases, leaving 9 bases between them. Sequencing used immunoSEQ multiplex PCR; TCRdb keeps in-frame clones, though not all of them. This repertoire shows about 70,000 clones, over 80% found once; its top ten account for 1.5% to 2%. The unexposed donors gave CD4+ T cells in about 2011-2019, prior to COVID-19. This sample stems from a study of CD4 T cells in relation to SARS-CoV-2 and coronaviruses. Sequenced input: memory CD4+ T cells from PBMCs. The receptor's source is a human donor in good health. The genes are TRBV11-3 and TRBJ2-5, with D perhaps matching TRBD2 (6 bases). CDR3 loop: CASSRGRQETQYF. The CDR3, as DNA: TGTGCCAGCAGCCGAGGGAGGCAAGAGACCCAGTACTTC.